This T cell receptor (beta chain) was obtained from a study of spatial heterogeneity in lung cancer. Trimming took 3 bases from V and 6 from J; bases not matched to a gene: 5. This CDR3 has 16 amino acids. Germline V gene sequence: CDR1 LGHNA, CDR2 YNFKEQ. Time point noted: sample taken at primary tumor resection. The cohort: around 77 early-stage, untreated non-small cell lung cancer patients. Tumor, nontumor lung or frozen PBMC supplied whole RNA, sequenced without sorting. Study outcomes and limitations: Within tumors, counts of expanded alpha and beta TCRs tracked tumor mutation counts.

Within the sample, this clonotype is medium-sized. The antigen is unknown. With the library built for alpha chains, this beta chain is off target and its frequency is not meaningful. TCRdb re-called the 5' RACE reads through MiXCR, storing one row per CDR3 protein. The sample includes more than 1,000 distinct CDR3 sequences, roughly 13% of them seen just once. The receptor's source is a male donor with early-stage non-small cell lung cancer. The specimen comprised lung tumor tissue, sampled at surgery. The V gene is TRBV4-2, the J gene TRBJ2-3; TRBD2 matches 14 bases. The CDR3 nucleotides are TGTGCCAGCAGCCAGGGACTAGCGGGGGCCGAGGATACGCAGTATTTT. Its protein is CASSQGLAGAEDTQYF.